This is a list of T cell receptor beta chains from one sample in a study of OX40 agonist ivuxolimab in advanced cancers. Sequenced by immunoSEQ multiplex PCR; TCRdb stores in-frame clones only, minus some. The data contain some 40,000 clones, approximately 90% of them singletons. Sequencing used CD4+ or CD8+ T cells sorted from blood, obtained in a trial of the OX40 agonist ivuxolimab. The receptors stem from an adult with an advanced solid tumor such as melanoma, head and neck, liver or kidney cancer. Both conserved end residues are part of each CDR3. A D gene is named only where the DNA matches it firmly.

CDR3 protein: CASSAGGTYEQYF
D gene: .
V gene: TRBV6-1

CDR3 protein: CAWSVGPGTEAFF
D gene: .
V gene: TRBV30

CDR3 protein: CASSLYPDRTTYNEQFF
D gene: TRBD1
V gene: TRBV5-1

CDR3 protein: CASSFGRGYEQYF
D gene: .
V gene: TRBV11-2

CDR3 protein: CASSRRYRGPESDTGELFF
D gene: .
V gene: TRBV7-9

CDR3 protein: CASSYRGSRGYTF
D gene: TRBD1
V gene: TRBV13

CDR3 protein: CASSYGGNTEAFF
D gene: .
V gene: TRBV6-6

CDR3 protein: CASSLSASGANVLTF
D gene: .
V gene: TRBV27

CDR3 protein: CASSPSGGYEQYF
D gene: .
V gene: TRBV5-1

CDR3 protein: CASSLRGPPYEQYF
D gene: .
V gene: TRBV27